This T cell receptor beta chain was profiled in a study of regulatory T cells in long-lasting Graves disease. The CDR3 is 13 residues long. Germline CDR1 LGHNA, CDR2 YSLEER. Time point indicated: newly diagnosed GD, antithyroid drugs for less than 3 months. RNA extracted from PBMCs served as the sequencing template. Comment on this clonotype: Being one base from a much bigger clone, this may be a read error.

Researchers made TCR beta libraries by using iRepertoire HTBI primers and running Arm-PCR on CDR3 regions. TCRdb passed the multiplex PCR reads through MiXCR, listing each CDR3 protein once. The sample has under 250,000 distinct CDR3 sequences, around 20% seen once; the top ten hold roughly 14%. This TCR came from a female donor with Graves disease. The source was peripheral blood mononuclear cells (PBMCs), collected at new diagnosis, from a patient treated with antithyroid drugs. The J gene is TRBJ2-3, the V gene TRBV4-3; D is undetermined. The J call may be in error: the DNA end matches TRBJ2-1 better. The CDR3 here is CASSQEERETQFF. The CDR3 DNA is TGCGCCAGCAGCCAAGAAGAGCGAGAGACCCAGTTCTTC.